One and the same sample provided the 25 T cell receptor beta chains below, sequenced in a study of cytomegalovirus exposure and HLA in healthy donors. Use of 60 Vbeta and 13 Jbeta primers characterized the PCR. Sequenced by immunoSEQ multiplex PCR; TCRdb stores in-frame clones only, minus some. This sample has 97,000 or so clones, with roughly 9.4% found just once. Sequencing was performed on PBMCs. The receptors were sampled from a man over 45 in good health and CMV-seropositive.

This clone was detected a few times. The gene calls are TRBV5-1 and TRBJ2-5, with 11 positions matching TRBD2. J lost 2 bases, V lost 2 bases, and 2 bases had no gene match. The CDR3 is 15 amino acids. From germline, CDR1 is SGHRS and CDR2 YFSETQ. The CDR3 sequence is CASSFSGRGQETQYF. The CDR3 DNA is TGCGCCAGCAGCTTTAGCGGGAGGGGGCAAGAGACCCAGTACTTC.

This clone appeared a few times. This chain uses TRBV5-1 with TRBJ2-3; D is unclear. This CDR3 has 13 residues. The germline V gene has CDR1 SGHRS and CDR2 YFSETQ. V was pared by 1 base and J by 1 base, with 4 bases between. The CDR3 loop is CASSLSGTDTQYF. CDR3 DNA sequence: TGCGCCAGCAGCTTGTCAGGCACAGATACGCAGTATTTT.

The J gene is TRBJ2-2, the V gene TRBV5-1, with 11 bases matching TRBD2. Germline lookup yields CDR1 SGHRS and CDR2 YFSETQ. The CDR3 covers 15 residues. V was pared by 5 bases and J by 6 bases, with 6 bases of the junction left unmatched. Here the CDR3 DNA reads TGCGCCAGCAGACTAGCGGGAGAAACTTCCGGGGAGCTGTTTTTT. Amino acid sequence: CASRLAGETSGELFF.

This sequence joins TRBV27 and TRBJ2-1; a weak D match, TRBD2 (6 bases). The CDR3 loop spans 16 amino acids. From germline, CDR1 is MNHEY and CDR2 SMNVEV (reference sequence). Trimming left V 5 bases short and J 0 bases short, with 14 bases between. CDR3 bases: TGTGCCAGCAGTATTCTATACGGGAGCTCCTACAATGAGCAGTTCTTC. As protein: CASSILYGSSYNEQFF.

The chain is built from TRBV7-8 and TRBJ1-1, with D possibly TRBD1 on 5 matching bases. CDR1 and CDR2 (germline): SGHVS, FQNEAQ. The V end was cut by 5 bases, the J end by 0 bases, with 10 bases between. The CDR3 loop spans 14 amino acids. CDR3 coding DNA: TGTGCCAGCAGCGTCGACAGCATGAACACTGAAGCTTTCTTT. Residues: CASSVDSMNTEAFF.

This clone came up a few times. The J gene is TRBJ1-6, the V gene TRBV6-6, with TRBD1 matching 7 bases. The CDR3 has 15 amino acids. The J segment lost 10 bases and the V segment lost 2 bases, leaving 8 bases of the junction unmatched. The germline CDR1 and CDR2 sequences are MNHNY and SVGAGI (reference sequence). CDR3 in amino acids: CASSYGSTGLSPLHF. The DNA for the CDR3 is TGTGCCAGCAGTTACGGATCGACAGGGTTGTCACCCCTCCACTTT.

This clone appeared a few times. Here the CDR3 reads CASSSRLAEGTDTQYF. The CDR3 region has the DNA TGTGCCAGCAGCTCCCGACTAGCGGAGGGCACAGATACGCAGTATTTT. The J gene is TRBJ2-3, the V gene TRBV7-2; 9 bases align to TRBD2. With 4 bases clipped from V and 1 base from J, the junction kept 6 bases outside the gene matches. The CDR3 contains 16 residues. Germline lookup yields CDR1 SGHTA and CDR2 FQGNSA.

The chain links TRBV5-1 to TRBJ2-7, with TRBD1 identical over 10 bases. The J segment lost 5 bases and the V segment lost 0 bases, leaving 8 bases of the junction unmatched. The CDR3 consists of 16 residues. Germline CDR1 SGHRS, CDR2 YFSETQ. Here the CDR3 DNA reads TGCGCCAGCAGCTTGGAAGTCCGGGACAGGGGAAACGAGCAGTACTTC. It specifies CASSLEVRDRGNEQYF.

This rearrangement joins TRBV2 to TRBJ2-7; 9 bases match TRBD1. CDR1 and CDR2 from the germline V gene are SNHLY and FYNNEI. After removal of 8 bases from V and 2 bases from J, the junction contained 10 bases not matched to a gene. This CDR3 has 15 residues. CDR3 in DNA: TGTGCCAGCGGGGTCAGGGACAGGGAAACCTACGAGCAGTACTTC. It yields the protein CASGVRDRETYEQYF. The full variable domain, completed using reference TRBV2 and TRBJ2-7, is EPEVTQTPSHQVTQMGQEVILRCVPISNHLYFYWYRQILGQKVEFLVSFYNNEISEKSEIFDDQFSVERPDGSNFTLKIRSTKLEDSAMYFCASGVRDRETYEQYFGPGTRLTVT.

This chain connects TRBV7-2 to TRBJ2-1; maybe TRBD2 (6 bases). Trimming pared 4 bases from V and 6 bases from J, leaving 19 bases between. This CDR3 spans 16 amino acids. From germline, CDR1 is SGHTA and CDR2 FQGNSA. The CDR3 DNA reads as TGTGCCAGCAGCTCCGCGGTTTCTCGGGGACTCAATGAGCAGTTCTTC. Protein product: CASSSAVSRGLNEQFF.

J is TRBJ2-5 and V is TRBV28, with 13 bases that match TRBD2. Germline lookup yields CDR1 MDHEN and CDR2 SYDVKM. V trimming: 5 bases; J trimming: 4 bases; junction bases outside the gene matches: 10. This CDR3 is built from 17 residues. In nucleotides, the CDR3 is TGTGCCAGCAGTCCCCGGACTAGCGGGAGTAAGGGAGAGACCCAGTACTTC. Protein sequence: CASSPRTSGSKGETQYF.

This clone was counted between two and nine times. The chain links TRBV6-6 to TRBJ1-1; D gene uncertain. Germline CDR1 reads MNHNY; CDR2 reads SVGAGI (reference sequence). The CDR3 covers 14 residues. The germline V and J ends were trimmed by 0 bases and 7 bases, with 12 bases remaining between them. This chain's CDR3 is CASSYSMQISEAFF. The CDR3 DNA reads as TGTGCCAGCAGTTACTCGATGCAAATTAGTGAAGCTTTCTTT.

For the CDR3, the DNA is TGTGCCAGCAGATATAGCGGAAACTACAATGAGCAGTTCTTC. Residues: CASRYSGNYNEQFF. The V gene is TRBV28, the J gene TRBJ2-1; possibly TRBD2 for D (6 bases). Germline loops: CDR1 MDHEN, CDR2 SYDVKM. The CDR3 consists of 14 residues. Trimming shortened V by 6 bases and J by 3 bases, and 12 bases separated the two germline ends.

This clone showed up just a few times. The J gene is TRBJ2-3, the V gene TRBV4-1, with D perhaps matching TRBD1 (6 bases). The CDR3 consists of 15 residues. Germline values: CDR1 MGHRA, CDR2 YSYEKL. V shed 0 bases and J shed 2 bases, with 9 bases lying between them. The chain's CDR3 is CASSQEGANTDTQYF. CDR3 bases: TGCGCCAGCAGCCAAGAGGGGGCTAACACAGATACGCAGTATTTT.

This clone was seen a handful of times. The genes are TRBV7-2 and TRBJ2-1; 7 positions agree with TRBD2. CDR3 length equals 15 residues. V lost 5 bases and J lost 7; bases outside the gene matches: 11. The germline gives CDR1 SGHTA, CDR2 FQGNSA. CDR3 DNA: TGTGCCAGCAGCCGCGTTGTGGGGGGGAGGAATGAGCAGTTCTTC. Amino acid sequence: CASSRVVGGRNEQFF.

A few counts support this clone. The chain links TRBV30 to TRBJ1-4; TRBD1 matches 7 bases. There are 13 residues in the CDR3. V gave up 0 bases and J gave up 8 bases; unmatched junction bases: 3. Germline V gives CDR1 GTSNPN, CDR2 SVGIG (reference sequence). The CDR3 nucleotides read TGTGCCTGGAGTGTAGGGACAGTGGAAAAACTGTTTTTT. It encodes CAWSVGTVEKLFF.

This clone has more than one count but fewer than ten. The CDR3 nucleotides are TGTGCCAGCAGCCCCGGGGGCGGGAGGGGCTACAATGAGCAGTTCTTC. Amino acid sequence: CASSPGGGRGYNEQFF. J is TRBJ2-1 and V is TRBV11-3; 9 bases map to TRBD2. This CDR3 is built from 16 residues. V lost 5 bases and J lost 3; bases outside the gene matches: 8. Germline values: CDR1 SGHNT, CDR2 YENEEA.

On this clone itself: One junction end disagrees with the germline gene, perhaps due to a read error. The CDR3 DNA reads as TGTGCCATGAGTGGTGGGACTAGCGGGACGGCCGGGGAGCTGTTTTTT. Encoded protein: CAMSGGTSGTAGELFF. The V and J genes are TRBV10-3 and TRBJ2-2, with TRBD2 matching 13 bases. The germline V gene encodes CDR1 ENHRY and CDR2 SYGVKD. The length of the CDR3 is 16 residues.

This clone was seen more than once but under ten times. The rearrangement joins TRBV7-2 to TRBJ2-7; D remains ambiguous. CDR1 and CDR2 from the germline V gene are SGHTA and FQGNSA. V was cut by 4 bases and J by 0 bases, with 7 bases left in between. The CDR3 loop spans 13 amino acids. CDR3 nucleotide sequence: TGTGCCAGCAGCTCCGTGAGCTCCTACGAGCAGTACTTC. It encodes CASSSVSSYEQYF.

A few counts support this clone. The CDR3 nucleotides read TGTGCCAGTAGAAGCGGGAGAGGCTCCTACAATGAGCAGTTCTTC. Protein product: CASRSGRGSYNEQFF. The chain employs TRBV19 and TRBJ2-1; 8 nucleotides agree with TRBD2. CDR3 length equals 15 residues. Trimming removed 6 bases from V and 0 bases from J; junction bases left unmatched: 4. The V gene's germline CDR1 is LNHDA and CDR2 SQIVND (reference sequence).

This clone was recorded a few times. V is TRBV7-2 and J is TRBJ2-1; the D gene is possibly TRBD2 (6 bases). The CDR3 is 15 amino acids. Germline V gene sequence: CDR1 SGHTA, CDR2 FQGNSA. The germline V and J ends were trimmed by 3 bases and 6 bases, with 15 bases remaining between them. The CDR3 loop reads CASSLGAGGPNEQFF. CDR3 DNA: TGTGCCAGCAGCTTGGGAGCGGGTGGACCCAATGAGCAGTTCTTC. Supplemented by reference TRBV7-2 and TRBJ2-1, the full variable domain reads GAGVSQSPSNKVTEKGKDVELRCDPISGHTALYWYRQSLGQGLEFLIYFQGNSAPDKSGLPSDRFSAERTGGSVSTLTIQRTQQEDSAVYLCASSLGAGGPNEQFFGPGTRLTVL.

The chain uses TRBV6-5 and TRBJ1-1, with D possibly TRBD1 on 6 matching bases. Between the trimmed V and J ends, which lost 8 bases and 11 bases, there was a span of 18 bases. In germline, CDR1 is MNHEY, CDR2 SVGAGI. This CDR3 has 12 amino acids. The CDR3 bases are TGTGCCAGCCAAAGGGGGACACCCGACGCTTTCTTT. Protein: CASQRGTPDAFF.

The sample holds a few counts of this clone. V and J are TRBV5-1 and TRBJ2-2, with TRBD2 matching 9 bases. CDR1 and CDR2 (germline): SGHRS, YFSETQ. The V gene end was trimmed by 6 bases and the J gene end by 4 bases; junction bases not matched to a gene: 10. This CDR3 region has 16 residues. CDR3 residues: CASNLGASGTTGELFF. The CDR3 region has the DNA TGCGCCAGCAATCTGGGGGCTAGCGGGACCACCGGGGAGCTGTTTTTT.

This clone was picked up a small number of times. The chain joins TRBV6-5 to TRBJ1-2; the match to TRBD1 covers 7 bases. CDR3 length equals 15 residues. J was trimmed by 6 bases and V by 0 bases; bases with no gene match: 7. Germline V gives CDR1 MNHEY, CDR2 SVGAGI. The CDR3 region is CASSYSRDSWDGYTF. The CDR3 DNA is TGTGCCAGCAGTTACTCTAGGGACAGTTGGGATGGCTACACCTTC.

This clone was seen only a few times. The chain uses TRBV5-1 and TRBJ2-7, with D perhaps TRBD1 (5 bases). CDR1 and CDR2 (germline): SGHRS, YFSETQ. CDR3 length: 14 residues. Trimming stripped 4 bases from V and 7 bases from J, with 18 bases between. The CDR3 region has the DNA TGCGCCAGCAGCGACCCTGGCAGGGTCTGGGAGCAGTACTTC. Amino acids: CASSDPGRVWEQYF.